This TCR beta chain was recorded in a study of PD-1 blockade in classical Hodgkin lymphoma. Study background: Once every 2 weeks, patients received intravenous nivolumab at 3 mg/kg. Whole-study results and caveats: Lower baseline TCR diversity was reported for newly diagnosed patients than for healthy donors. Compared with baseline, CD4+ but not CD8+ TCR diversity had risen significantly by C4D1. The authors have not defined what causes the repertoire differences, possibly disease activity or prior therapy.

Time point specified: cycle 4 day 1 (C4D1), after more than 5 weeks of nivolumab. Each patient's relapse followed autologous stem cell transplantation, and brentuximab vedotin exposure varied. Magnetic depletion of unwanted cells isolated CD4+ T cells from thawed PBMCs. Trimming at V came to 4 bases and at J to 5 bases, leaving 11 bases not matched to a gene. This CDR3 is 17 amino acids long. Per germline, CDR1 SNHLY and CDR2 FYNNEI. Sequenced by immunoSEQ multiplex PCR; TCRdb stores in-frame clones only, minus some. This table has around 18,000 clones, roughly 77% appearing once. This clone occurred a few times. The antigen is not known.

The TCR comes from a human donor with classical Hodgkin lymphoma. The rearrangement uses TRBV2 and TRBJ1-2; 12 nucleotides line up with TRBD1. Specimen: CD4+ T cells from blood, collected before the fourth cycle of nivolumab. The CDR3 sequence is CASSVLGGQGARYGYTF. For the CDR3, the DNA is TGTGCCAGCAGTGTCCTTGGGGGACAGGGGGCTAGGTATGGCTACACCTTC.